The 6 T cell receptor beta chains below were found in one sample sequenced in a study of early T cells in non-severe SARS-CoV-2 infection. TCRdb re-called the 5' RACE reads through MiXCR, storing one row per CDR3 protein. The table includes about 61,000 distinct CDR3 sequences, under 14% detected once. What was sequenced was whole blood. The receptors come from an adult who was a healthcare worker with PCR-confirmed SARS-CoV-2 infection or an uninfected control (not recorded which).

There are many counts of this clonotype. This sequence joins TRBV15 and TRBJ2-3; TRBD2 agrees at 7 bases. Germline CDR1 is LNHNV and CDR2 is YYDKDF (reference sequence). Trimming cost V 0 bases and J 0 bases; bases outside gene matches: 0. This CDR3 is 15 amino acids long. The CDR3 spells CATSREAGSTDTQYF. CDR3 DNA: TGTGCCACCAGCAGAGAAGCGGGGAGCACAGATACGCAGTATTTT.

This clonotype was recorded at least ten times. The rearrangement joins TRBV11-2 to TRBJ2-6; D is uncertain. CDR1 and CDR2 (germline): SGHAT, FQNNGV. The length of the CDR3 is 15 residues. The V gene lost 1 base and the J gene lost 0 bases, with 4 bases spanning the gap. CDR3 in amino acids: CASSLGTSGANVLTF. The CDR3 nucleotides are TGTGCCAGCAGCTTAGGTACCTCTGGGGCCAACGTCCTGACTTTC.

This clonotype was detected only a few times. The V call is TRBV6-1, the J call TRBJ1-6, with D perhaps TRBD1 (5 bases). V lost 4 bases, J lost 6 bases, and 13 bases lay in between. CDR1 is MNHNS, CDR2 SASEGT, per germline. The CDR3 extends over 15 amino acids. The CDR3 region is CASSALGGANSPLHF. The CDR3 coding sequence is TGTGCCAGCAGTGCGTTGGGGGGAGCTAATTCACCCCTCCACTTT.

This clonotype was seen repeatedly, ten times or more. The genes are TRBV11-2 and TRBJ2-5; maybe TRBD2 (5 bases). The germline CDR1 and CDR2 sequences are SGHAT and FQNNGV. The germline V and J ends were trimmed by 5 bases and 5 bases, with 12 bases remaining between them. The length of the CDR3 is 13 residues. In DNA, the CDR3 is TGTGCCAGCAGCCCCGGGGTGGCGGAGACCCAGTACTTC. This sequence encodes CASSPGVAETQYF.

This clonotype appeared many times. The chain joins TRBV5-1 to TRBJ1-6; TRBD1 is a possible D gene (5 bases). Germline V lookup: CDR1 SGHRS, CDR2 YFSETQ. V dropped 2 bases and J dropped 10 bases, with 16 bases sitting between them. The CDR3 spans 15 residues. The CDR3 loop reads CASSFSGSSESPLHF. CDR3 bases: TGCGCCAGCAGCTTCTCAGGGAGTTCGGAATCACCCCTCCACTTT.

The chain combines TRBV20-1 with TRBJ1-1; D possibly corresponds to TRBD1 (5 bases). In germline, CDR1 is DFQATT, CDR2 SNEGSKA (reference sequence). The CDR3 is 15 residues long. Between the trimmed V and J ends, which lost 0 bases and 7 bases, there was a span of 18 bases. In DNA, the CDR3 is TGCAGTGCTAGAGACACCTCCGGACGGGGGGGTGAAGCTTTCTTT. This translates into CSARDTSGRGGEAFF.